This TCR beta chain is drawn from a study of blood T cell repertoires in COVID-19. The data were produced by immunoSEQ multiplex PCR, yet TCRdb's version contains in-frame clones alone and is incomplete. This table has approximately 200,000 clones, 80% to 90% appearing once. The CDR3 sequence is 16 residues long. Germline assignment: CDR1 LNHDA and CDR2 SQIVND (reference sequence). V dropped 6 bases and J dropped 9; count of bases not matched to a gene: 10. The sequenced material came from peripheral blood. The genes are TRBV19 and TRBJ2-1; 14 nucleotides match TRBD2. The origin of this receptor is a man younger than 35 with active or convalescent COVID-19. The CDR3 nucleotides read TGTGCCAGTAGGAGGACTAGCGGGAGGAATGTACGTGAGCAGTTCTTC. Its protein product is CASRRTSGRNVREQFF.